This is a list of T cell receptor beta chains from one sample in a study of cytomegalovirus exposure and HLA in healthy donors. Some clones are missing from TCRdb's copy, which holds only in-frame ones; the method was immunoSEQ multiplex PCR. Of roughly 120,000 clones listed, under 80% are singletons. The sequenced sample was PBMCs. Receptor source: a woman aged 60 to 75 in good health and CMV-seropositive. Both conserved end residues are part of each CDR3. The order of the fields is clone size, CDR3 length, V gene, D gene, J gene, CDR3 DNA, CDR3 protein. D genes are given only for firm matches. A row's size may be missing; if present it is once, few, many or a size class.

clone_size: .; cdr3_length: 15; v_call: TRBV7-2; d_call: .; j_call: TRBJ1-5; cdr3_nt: TGTGCCAGCAGCTCTGAGGGTTATAGCAATCAGCCCCAGCATTTT; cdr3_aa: CASSSEGYSNQPQHF
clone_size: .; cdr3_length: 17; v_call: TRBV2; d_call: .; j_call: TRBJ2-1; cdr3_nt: TGTGCCAGCAGTGAACTCTTCGGGGGTACTGCATTCAATGAGCAGTTCTTC; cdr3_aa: CASSELFGGTAFNEQFF
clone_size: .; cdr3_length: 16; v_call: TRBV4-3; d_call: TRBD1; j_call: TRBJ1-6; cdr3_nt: TGCGCCAGCAGCCCCCGTGGGGGACAGGATAATTCACCCCTCCACTTT; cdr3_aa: CASSPRGGQDNSPLHF
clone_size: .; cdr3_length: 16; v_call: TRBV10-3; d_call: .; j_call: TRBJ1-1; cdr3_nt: TGTGCCATCAGTGAGGGGGGGTTCCTATTGCACACTGAAGCTTTCTTT; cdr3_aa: CAISEGGFLLHTEAFF
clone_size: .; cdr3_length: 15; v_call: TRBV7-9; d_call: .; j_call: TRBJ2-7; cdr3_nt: TGTGCCAGCAGCTTAGCACTAGCTGGGTCCTACGAGCAGTACTTC; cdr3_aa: CASSLALAGSYEQYF
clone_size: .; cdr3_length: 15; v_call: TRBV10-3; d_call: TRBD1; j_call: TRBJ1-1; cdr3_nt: TGTGCCATCAGCCCCGGGACAGGGAGAAACACTGAAGCTTTCTTT; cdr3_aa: CAISPGTGRNTEAFF
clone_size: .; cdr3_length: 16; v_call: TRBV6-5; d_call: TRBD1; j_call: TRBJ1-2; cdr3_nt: TGTGCCAGCAGTTACCTCCGGGACAGGGAAAGGAATGGCTACACCTTC; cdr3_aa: CASSYLRDRERNGYTF
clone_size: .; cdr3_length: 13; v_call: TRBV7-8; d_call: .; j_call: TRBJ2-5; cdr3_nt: TGTGCGATCACCGGGGGAAACTTGGAGACCCAGTACTTC; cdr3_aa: CAITGGNLETQYF
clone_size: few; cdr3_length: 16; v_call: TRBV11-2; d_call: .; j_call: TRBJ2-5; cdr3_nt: TGTGCCAGCAGCTTAGATGGGGCAGGGGGGATGAAGACCCAGTACTTC; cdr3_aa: CASSLDGAGGMKTQYF
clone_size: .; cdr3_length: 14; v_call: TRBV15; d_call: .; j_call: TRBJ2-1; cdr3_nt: TGTGCCACCAGCGGGAACAGGGTCCAGAATGAGCAGTTCTTC; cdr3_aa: CATSGNRVQNEQFF
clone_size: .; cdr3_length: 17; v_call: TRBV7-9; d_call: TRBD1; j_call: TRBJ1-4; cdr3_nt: TGTGCCAGCAGTTTAGTGACAGGGGTATGGGTCGGTGAAAAACTGTTTTTT; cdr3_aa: CASSLVTGVWVGEKLFF
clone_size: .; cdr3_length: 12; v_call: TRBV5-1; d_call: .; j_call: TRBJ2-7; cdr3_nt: TGCGCCAGCAGCTTGTCGGGGGTCGAGCAGTACTTC; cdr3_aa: CASSLSGVEQYF
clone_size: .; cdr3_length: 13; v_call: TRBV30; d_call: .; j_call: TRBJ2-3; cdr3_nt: TGTGCCTGGAGTGTACACGGCACAGATACGCAGTATTTT; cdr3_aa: CAWSVHGTDTQYF
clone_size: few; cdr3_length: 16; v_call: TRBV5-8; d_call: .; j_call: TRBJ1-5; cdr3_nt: TGTGCCAGCAGCTCTACCGGGATATCACCCAAGGAGCCCCAGCATTTT; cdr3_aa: CASSSTGISPKEPQHF
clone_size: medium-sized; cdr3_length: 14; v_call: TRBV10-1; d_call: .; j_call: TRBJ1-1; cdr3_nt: TGCGCCAGCAGTGAGTCGGCGGGGGGGACTGAAGCTTTCTTT; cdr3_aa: CASSESAGGTEAFF
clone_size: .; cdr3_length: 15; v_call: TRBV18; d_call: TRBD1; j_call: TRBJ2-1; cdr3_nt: TGTGCCAGCTCACGGGGGACAGGGGGCTACAATGAGCAGTTCTTC; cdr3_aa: CASSRGTGGYNEQFF
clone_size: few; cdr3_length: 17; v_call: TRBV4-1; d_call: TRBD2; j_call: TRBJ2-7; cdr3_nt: TGCGCCAGCAGCCAAGGGGGGCGGGGGACTAGAGCGTACGAGCAGTACTTC; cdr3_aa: CASSQGGRGTRAYEQYF
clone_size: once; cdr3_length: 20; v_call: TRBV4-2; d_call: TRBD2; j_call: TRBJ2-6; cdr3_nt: TGTGCCAGCAGCCATCGCTCCGGGACTAGCGGGAGTGGTGGGGCCAACGTCCTGACTTTC; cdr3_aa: CASSHRSGTSGSGGANVLTF
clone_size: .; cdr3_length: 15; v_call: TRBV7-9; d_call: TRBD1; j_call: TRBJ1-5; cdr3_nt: TGTGCCAGCAGCTATGGACAGGGAAAACATCAGCCCCAGCATTTT; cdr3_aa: CASSYGQGKHQPQHF
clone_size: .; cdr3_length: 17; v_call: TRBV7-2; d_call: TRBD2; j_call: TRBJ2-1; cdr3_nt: TGTGCCAGCAGTCGGACCTCTAGCGGGACGCTGTACAATGAGCAGTTCTTC; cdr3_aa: CASSRTSSGTLYNEQFF